These T cell receptor beta chains were read from a single sample in a study of metastatic and nonmetastatic thyroid tumors. TCRdb re-clonotyped the PCR reads via MiXCR. The data contain tens of thousands of clones, over 15% of them singletons. Material for sequencing was blood. The receptor set was obtained from a female donor with papillary thyroid cancer or a benign thyroid nodule (not recorded which). Some clones in this sample may be carry-over from other donors' samples. Each CDR3 is given with its conserved first and last residue. Each record gives: J gene, D gene, clone size, V gene, CDR3 protein, CDR3 DNA. The D gene is left open where the match is weak. Clone size is not always given. Where it is, it says once, few, many or a class for expanded clones.

>TRBJ2-7|-|-|TRBV7-9
CASSSSTKRAYEQYF
TGTGCCAGCAGCTCCAGTACCAAGCGGGCCTACGAGCAGTACTTC
>TRBJ2-7|-|many|TRBV27
CASSWDISYEQYF
TGTGCCAGCAGCTGGGACATCTCCTACGAGCAGTACTTC
>TRBJ2-6|TRBD1|many|TRBV4-1
CASSVRQGRLQAAGANVLTF
TGCGCCAGCAGCGTACGACAGGGGCGGCTTCAAGCGGCTGGGGCCAACGTCCTGACTTTC
>TRBJ2-1|-|-|TRBV20-1
CSARDFSSYNEQLF
TGCAGTGCTCGGGACTTTAGTTCATACAATGAGCAGTTATTC
>TRBJ1-1|TRBD1|many|TRBV4-1
CASSQDRQGNISNTEAFF
TGCGCCAGCAGCCAAGATAGACAGGGGAATATCTCGAACACTGAAGCTTTCTTT
>TRBJ2-5|TRBD1|-|TRBV30
CAWDRGTQETQYF
TGTGCCTGGGACAGGGGGACCCAAGAGACCCAGTACTTC
>TRBJ2-5|TRBD2|many|TRBV15
CATSSGLAGLQETQYF
TGTGCCACCAGCAGTGGACTAGCGGGACTCCAAGAGACCCAGTACTTC
>TRBJ2-7|-|many|TRBV5-6
CASSSIGTSLRYEQYF
TGTGCCAGCAGCTCGATTGGGACCAGCCTTCGCTACGAGCAGTACTTC
>TRBJ1-6|-|few|TRBV19
CASRAGMDPLHF
TGTGCCAGTAGGGCAGGGATGGATCCCCTCCACTTT
>TRBJ1-3|-|many|TRBV6-5
CASSYSGKSGNTIYF
TGTGCCAGCAGTTACTCAGGAAAATCTGGAAACACCATATATTTT
>TRBJ2-2|TRBD2|many|TRBV4-2
CASSQGLDNTGELFF
TGTGCCAGCAGTCAGGGACTAGATAACACCGGGGAGCTGTTTTTT
>TRBJ2-2|TRBD1|-|TRBV11-1
CASSGPGQGAPGELFF
TGTGCCAGCAGCGGACCGGGACAGGGGGCCCCCGGGGAGCTGTTTTTT
>TRBJ2-7|-|many|TRBV27
CASSFGTGRIYEQYF
TGTGCCAGCAGTTTTGGAACAGGGAGGATCTACGAGCAGTACTTC
>TRBJ2-7|TRBD2|many|TRBV20-1
CSARDPEAGGVEQYF
TGCAGTGCTAGAGATCCAGAGGCGGGAGGGGTCGAGCAGTACTTC
>TRBJ2-1|TRBD2|-|TRBV3-1
CASSPRLAGGRNAQFF
TGTGCCAGCAGCCCCCGACTAGCGGGAGGGAGGAATGCGCAGTTCTTC
>TRBJ1-6|-|many|TRBV7-2
CASSLGGVNNSPLHF
TGTGCCAGCAGCTTAGGAGGGGTTAACAATTCACCCCTCCACTTT
>TRBJ2-1|-|few|TRBV6-4
CASSDTTWTWGNEQFF
TGTGCCAGCAGTGACACTACCTGGACATGGGGCAATGAGCAGTTCTTC
>TRBJ1-5|-|many|TRBV12-3/TRBV12-4
CASVNRVSNQPQHF
TGTGCCAGCGTTAACAGGGTTAGCAATCAGCCCCAGCATTTT
>TRBJ2-7|-|many|TRBV11-2
CASSHLVRTHEQYF
TGTGCCAGCAGCCACCTAGTCCGAACCCACGAGCAGTACTTC
>TRBJ1-5|-|few|TRBV28
CASSPPWGRLNQPQHF
TGTGCCAGCAGTCCGCCTTGGGGACGGCTTAATCAGCCACAGCATTTT
>TRBJ2-5|-|many|TRBV12-3/TRBV12-4
CASSLLQGRETQYF
TGTGCCAGCAGTTTATTGCAGGGGCGGGAGACCCAGTACTTC
>TRBJ1-2|TRBD1|-|TRBV11-1
CASSSTQGVTDYGYTF
TGTGCCAGCAGCTCAACCCAGGGGGTGACTGACTATGGCTACACCTTC
>TRBJ2-7|-|many|TRBV5-4
CASSSPSHYEQYF
TGTGCCAGCAGCTCCCCCTCGCACTACGAGCAGTACTTC
>TRBJ2-2|TRBD2|many|TRBV7-6
CASSPSPRLALTGELFF
TGTGCCAGCAGCCCCAGTCCCCGACTAGCGCTCACCGGGGAGCTGTTTTTT
>TRBJ1-1|-|-|TRBV4-1
CASSQEQASAAFF
TGCGCCAGCAGCCAAGAGCAAGCCAGTGCTGCTTTCTTT
>TRBJ2-7|-|many|TRBV3-1
CASSQARGSYEQYF
TGTGCCAGCAGCCAAGCCAGGGGATCCTACGAGCAGTACTTC
>TRBJ1-1|-|many|TRBV15
CATSRTYGREAFF
TGTGCCACCAGCAGAACCTACGGACGTGAGGCTTTCTTT
>TRBJ2-1|TRBD1|many|TRBV5-1
CASSLGPTGGGGYNEQFF
TGCGCCAGCAGCTTGGGACCTACAGGGGGCGGTGGGTACAATGAGCAGTTCTTC
>TRBJ2-5|-|-|TRBV20-1
CSASQGRETQYF
TGCAGTGCTAGTCAGGGGCGTGAGACCCAGTACTTC
>TRBJ2-5|TRBD1|many|TRBV30
CAWSSGQGVTQYF
TGTGCCTGGAGTTCGGGACAGGGCGTGACCCAGTACTTC
>TRBJ2-7|-|many|TRBV20-1
CSAREIGHRANEQYF
TGCAGTGCTAGGGAGATTGGACACCGAGCCAACGAGCAGTACTTC
>TRBJ2-4|-|many|TRBV6-1
CASSTDRGQDIQYF
TGTGCCAGCAGTACTGATAGGGGCCAAGACATTCAGTACTTC
>TRBJ2-5|TRBD2|many|TRBV18
CASSQNTLQGGRQETQYF
TGTGCCAGCTCACAAAATACTCTTCAGGGAGGGAGGCAAGAGACCCAGTACTTC
>TRBJ2-1|-|many|TRBV4-2
CASSPILRGAGRAYNEQFF
TGTGCCAGCAGCCCTATCTTGCGGGGAGCTGGGCGCGCCTACAATGAGCAGTTCTTC
>TRBJ2-7|-|many|TRBV5-1
CASTVGLDYEQYF
TGCGCCAGCACCGTTGGACTCGACTACGAGCAGTACTTC
>TRBJ2-7|-|few|TRBV28
CASSLGRGEQYF
TGTGCCAGCAGTTTAGGTAGAGGAGAGCAGTACTTC
>TRBJ1-6|TRBD1|many|TRBV27
CASSSGDRGHSPLHF
TGTGCCAGCAGTTCTGGGGACAGGGGGCATTCACCCCTCCACTTT
>TRBJ2-5|-|-|TRBV5-1
CASSLGLEGGSETKYF
TGCGCCAGCAGCCTAGGACTAGAGGGGGGCTCGGAGACCAAGTACTTC
>TRBJ1-4|-|many|TRBV7-3
CASRSGVLGNEKLFF
TGTGCCAGCAGATCAGGGGTCTTAGGTAATGAAAAACTGTTTTTT
>TRBJ1-1|-|-|TRBV7-2
CASSPGLINTEAFF
TGTGCCAGCAGCCCCGGACTTATCAACACTGAAGCTTTCTTT